These T cell receptor beta chains were read from a single sample in a study of CD8+ T cells in alopecia areata. Sequencing was performed with immunoSEQ multiplex PCR; in TCRdb, only in-frame clones are kept and a portion is missing. Among about 170,000 clones, 65% to 75% were seen once, and the ten largest hold 10% to 12%. The sequences come from CD8+ T cells sorted from blood, collected at week 0. The receptor set was obtained from a human donor with alopecia areata. CDR3s include the opening cysteine and the closing phenylalanine or tryptophan. Fields, in order: CDR3 protein, CDR3 DNA, V gene, J gene, clone size, D gene. A D gene is named only where the DNA matches it firmly. Clone size appears in some rows only: once, few, many, or a class for an expanded clone.

CAWSDPYEQYF,TGTGCCTGGAGTGACCCCTACGAGCAGTACTTC,TRBV30,TRBJ2-7,NA,NA
CASSLGNSETQYF,TGTGCCAGCAGCCTCGGGAACTCAGAGACCCAGTACTTC,TRBV6-5,TRBJ2-5,NA,NA
CASRSQGNTEAFF,TGTGCCAGCAGGTCCCAGGGAAACACTGAAGCTTTCTTT,TRBV6-6,TRBJ1-1,NA,NA
CASSLGGGASYEQFF,TGTGCCAGCAGTTTAGGCGGGGGGGCCAGCTATGAGCAGTTCTTC,TRBV27,TRBJ2-1,NA,TRBD2
CASSSPPDRANTEAFF,TGTGCCAGCAGCTCCCCACCGGACAGAGCGAACACTGAAGCTTTCTTT,TRBV7-9,TRBJ1-1,NA,NA
CASSPAQAAGELFF,TGCGCCAGCAGCCCCGCCCAAGCGGCCGGGGAGCTGTTTTTT,TRBV5-1,TRBJ2-2,NA,NA
CSVEAGTSWTGYTF,TGCAGCGTTGAAGCCGGGACCTCTTGGACTGGCTACACCTTC,TRBV29-1,TRBJ1-2,NA,NA
CASIAGQGPGEQYF,TGTGCCAGCATTGCAGGACAGGGGCCTGGCGAGCAGTACTTC,TRBV2,TRBJ2-7,NA,TRBD1
CASSTAGTGGGGYTF,TGTGCCAGCAGCACTGCCGGGACAGGGGGAGGCGGCTACACCTTC,TRBV6-1,TRBJ1-2,NA,TRBD1
CAWSTSHTGRNEQYF,TGTGCCTGGAGTACCTCTCACACAGGGAGGAACGAGCAGTACTTC,TRBV30,TRBJ2-7,NA,NA
CASSDRTGEKGEAFF,TGTGCCAGCAGTGACAGGACAGGGGAGAAAGGTGAAGCTTTCTTT,TRBV27,TRBJ1-1,few,TRBD1
CASSPNRGNTIYF,TGTGCCAGCAGTCCGAACAGAGGAAACACCATATATTTT,TRBV6-6,TRBJ1-3,few,NA
CASSTNTEAFF,TGTGCCAGCAGCACGAACACTGAAGCTTTCTTT,TRBV2,TRBJ1-1,NA,NA
CASSYRGEQFF,TGTGCCAGCAGTTACCGGGGGGAGCAGTTCTTC,TRBV6-5,TRBJ2-1,NA,NA
CASSPSPYNEQFF,TGTGCCAGCAGTCCTTCCCCCTACAATGAGCAGTTCTTC,TRBV6-5,TRBJ2-1,few,NA
CASSGRESKNIQYF,TGTGCCAGCAGTGGCAGGGAGTCCAAAAACATTCAGTACTTC,TRBV9,TRBJ2-4,NA,NA
CASSPRVREDGYTF,TGTGCCAGCAGCCCCCGAGTCAGGGAGGATGGCTACACCTTC,TRBV7-9,TRBJ1-2,NA,NA
CASSFQGGTEAFF,TGTGCCAGCAGCTTTCAGGGGGGAACTGAAGCTTTCTTT,TRBV5-6,TRBJ1-1,NA,TRBD1
CASSLNSRSPDEQYF,TGTGCCAGCAGCTTAAACAGCAGGTCTCCGGACGAGCAGTACTTC,TRBV7-8,TRBJ2-7,NA,NA
CASSLSSGTGGPTNEKLFF,TGTGCCAGCAGCTTATCCTCCGGGACAGGGGGACCAACTAATGAAAAACTGTTTTTT,TRBV7-8,TRBJ1-4,NA,TRBD1
CASALGAQETQYF,TGTGCTAGTGCCCTCGGGGCTCAAGAGACCCAGTACTTC,TRBV12-5,TRBJ2-5,NA,NA
CASSQSDGHQETQYF,TGCGCCAGCAGCCAATCGGACGGCCACCAAGAGACCCAGTACTTC,TRBV4-1,TRBJ2-5,NA,NA
CASSPNRNTEAFF,TGTGCCAGCAGTCCCAACAGGAACACTGAAGCTTTCTTT,TRBV28,TRBJ1-1,NA,NA
CASSQSPGRSYEQYF,TGCGCCAGCAGTCAATCCCCGGGACGATCCTACGAGCAGTACTTC,TRBV23-1,TRBJ2-7,once,NA
CASSQAIMGNSPLHF,TGTGCCAGCAGCCAAGCCATTATGGGGAACTCACCCCTCCACTTT,TRBV5-6,TRBJ1-6,NA,NA
CASSTGQGAGYEQYF,TGTGCCAGCAGCACCGGACAGGGAGCGGGTTACGAGCAGTACTTC,TRBV11-2,TRBJ2-7,once,TRBD1
CASYAAVASGYTF,TGTGCCAGCTACGCAGCAGTTGCGTCTGGCTACACCTTC,TRBV5-6,TRBJ1-2,NA,NA
CASSQDDRYQETQYF,TGCGCCAGCAGCCAAGACGACAGATACCAAGAGACCCAGTACTTC,TRBV4-1,TRBJ2-5,NA,NA
CSVEDWGQGGDYGYTF,TGCAGCGTTGAAGATTGGGGACAGGGAGGGGACTATGGCTACACCTTC,TRBV29-1,TRBJ1-2,few,TRBD1